The clone carrying this T cell receptor beta chain was seen only once. V trimming: 4 bases; J trimming: 2 bases; junction bases outside the gene matches: 6. This CDR3 spans 15 amino acids. Germline CDR1 KGHSH, CDR2 LQKENI. These data come from a study of blood T cell repertoires in COVID-19. At the level of the study: Material from acute and convalescent COVID-19 was sourced from the United States, Italy and Spain. PBMCs, B-cell-depleted T cells, or T cells were the source of the cDNA or gDNA that made up the material.

How the authors handled the data: Researchers report that nucleated cell counts were estimated from reference gene primer amplification. Sequencing used immunoSEQ multiplex PCR; TCRdb keeps in-frame clones, though not all of them. V and J calls and clone size are those listed in that table; D and trimming were worked out from the DNA. Here the sample spans around 80,000 clones, over 75% being singletons. Material for sequencing was peripheral blood. The clonotype originates from a human donor in a cohort sampled during active COVID-19. The genes are TRBV18 and TRBJ2-3, with 7 bases matching TRBD2. CDR3 in amino acids: CASSQREGPTDTQYF. CDR3 nucleotides: TGTGCCAGCTCACAGAGGGAGGGCCCCACAGATACGCAGTATTTT. Filled out from reference TRBV18 and TRBJ2-3, the complete variable domain reads NAGVMQNPRHLVRRRGQEARLRCSPMKGHSHVYWYRQLPEEGLKFMVYLQKENIIDESGMPKERFSAEFPKEGPSILRIQQVVRGDSAAYFCASSQREGPTDTQYFGPGTRLTVL.